The rows below give T cell receptor beta chains drawn from one sample of a study of response to subunit inactivated influenza vaccine. TCRdb passed the RT-PCR reads through MiXCR, listing each CDR3 protein once. Counted here are approximately 310,000 distinct CDR3 sequences, roughly a fifth occurring once; the ten biggest clones make up about 10%. Sequencing was performed on PBMCs from blood, taken about 20 months after vaccination. These receptors were obtained from a man between 50 and 75 years old who received an inactivated influenza vaccine. Both conserved end residues are part of each CDR3. Each record gives: CDR3 protein, CDR3 DNA, J gene, V gene, clone size, D gene. The D gene is left open where the match is weak. The size entry is marked missing in some rows and otherwise reads once, few, many or a size class.

CDR3: CASSLGPFQPQHF
DNA: TGTGCCAGCAGCTTAGGGCCGTTTCAGCCCCAGCATTTT
J: TRBJ1-5
V: TRBV7-9
size: .
D: .

CDR3: CASSPNTNTGELFF
DNA: TGTGCCAGCAGCCCGAACACCAACACCGGGGAGCTGTTTTTT
J: TRBJ2-2
V: TRBV7-3
size: once
D: .

CDR3: CASTITLSSNEQYF
DNA: TGTGCCAGCACCATCACCCTATCTAGCAACGAGCAGTACTTC
J: TRBJ2-7
V: TRBV11-2
size: few
D: .

CDR3: CASSRGQGSTYEQYF
DNA: TGCGCCAGCAGCCGGGGACAGGGTAGCACCTACGAGCAGTACTTC
J: TRBJ2-7
V: TRBV5-1
size: .
D: TRBD1

CDR3: CASSLGTGGFGELFF
DNA: TGTGCCAGCAGTTTGGGGACAGGGGGCTTCGGGGAGCTGTTTTTT
J: TRBJ2-2
V: TRBV27
size: .
D: TRBD1

CDR3: CSASPRVLYNSPLHF
DNA: TGCAGTGCTTCCCCCAGGGTACTCTATAATTCACCCCTCCACTTT
J: TRBJ1-6
V: TRBV20-1
size: few
D: .

CDR3: CASSSAQGQDGEAFF
DNA: TGCGCCAGCAGCTCCGCACAGGGACAGGACGGTGAAGCTTTCTTT
J: TRBJ1-1
V: TRBV5-1
size: few
D: TRBD1

CDR3: CASSPVRDRGIFAKNIQYF
DNA: TGTGCCAGCAGTCCCGTTCGGGACAGGGGAATCTTTGCCAAAAACATTCAGTACTTC
J: TRBJ2-4
V: TRBV11-2
size: .
D: TRBD1

CDR3: CASSLLKSRNTEAFF
DNA: TGTGCCAGCAGCTTATTGAAAAGCAGGAACACTGAAGCTTTCTTT
J: TRBJ1-1
V: TRBV7-9
size: few
D: .

CDR3: CASSQDQLTDTQYF
DNA: TGTGCCAGCAGCCAAGATCAACTCACAGATACGCAGTATTTT
J: TRBJ2-3
V: TRBV4-2
size: .
D: .

CDR3: CSVRDGVEQYF
DNA: TGCAGCGTGAGGGATGGGGTCGAGCAGTACTTC
J: TRBJ2-7
V: TRBV29-1
size: few
D: .

CDR3: CASSSQPVYQETQYF
DNA: TGTGCCAGCAGCTCACAGCCAGTCTATCAAGAGACCCAGTACTTC
J: TRBJ2-5
V: TRBV7-8
size: few
D: .

CDR3: CASSVWTGPPDTQYF
DNA: TGTGCCAGCAGCGTATGGACGGGCCCCCCGGATACGCAGTATTTT
J: TRBJ2-3
V: TRBV9
size: .
D: .

CDR3: CASKREASYNEQFF
DNA: TGTGCCAGCAAGCGGGAGGCATCCTACAATGAGCAGTTCTTC
J: TRBJ2-1
V: TRBV28
size: .
D: TRBD2

CDR3: CAWSKSESGYGSQPQHF
DNA: TGTGCCTGGAGCAAATCGGAGAGTGGATATGGGAGTCAGCCCCAGCATTTT
J: TRBJ1-5
V: TRBV30
size: few
D: .

CDR3: CASRDTNTEAFF
DNA: TGTGCCAGCAGAGACACGAACACTGAAGCTTTCTTT
J: TRBJ1-1
V: TRBV6-2/TRBV6-3
size: few
D: .

CDR3: CSANPASGANVLTF
DNA: TGCAGTGCTAACCCAGCGTCTGGGGCCAACGTCCTGACTTTC
J: TRBJ2-6
V: TRBV20-1
size: few
D: .

CDR3: CASSSSDSPPQHF
DNA: TGTGCCAGCAGTTCCTCGGACAGTCCGCCCCAGCATTTT
J: TRBJ1-5
V: TRBV6-5
size: once
D: .

CDR3: CSVDLGGTEAFF
DNA: TGCAGCGTTGACTTAGGGGGAACTGAAGCTTTCTTT
J: TRBJ1-1
V: TRBV29-1
size: .
D: .

CDR3: CASSFLGSEQYF
DNA: TGTGCCAGCAGTTTTTTGGGGTCCGAGCAGTACTTC
J: TRBJ2-7
V: TRBV12-3/TRBV12-4
size: few
D: .

CDR3: CAISGVWASSGANVLTF
DNA: TGTGCCATCAGTGGAGTCTGGGCGAGCTCTGGGGCCAACGTCCTGACTTTC
J: TRBJ2-6
V: TRBV10-3
size: .
D: .

CDR3: CASSLGQNYCYTF
DNA: TGTGCCAGCAGCTTAGGGCAGAACTATTGCTACACCTTC
J: TRBJ1-2
V: TRBV7-2
size: .
D: .

CDR3: CASSSSTDDQPQHF
DNA: TGTGCCAGCAGCTCGTCTACTGACGATCAGCCCCAGCATTTT
J: TRBJ1-5
V: TRBV5-4
size: .
D: .

CDR3: CASSLAPGAGNTIYF
DNA: TGTGCCAGCAGCTTGGCCCCAGGGGCTGGAAACACCATATATTTT
J: TRBJ1-3
V: TRBV5-5
size: .
D: .

CDR3: CASRLWGGYNEQFF
DNA: TGTGCCAGTAGACTATGGGGAGGGTACAATGAGCAGTTCTTC
J: TRBJ2-1
V: TRBV28
size: few
D: TRBD2

CDR3: CASSEALSGRNPYNSPLHF
DNA: TGTGCCAGCAGTGAAGCGCTTTCGGGCCGGAACCCCTATAATTCACCCCTCCACTTT
J: TRBJ1-6
V: TRBV6-1
size: .
D: .

CDR3: CASSFRGSTGELFF
DNA: TGTGCCAGCAGCTTTCGCGGGAGCACCGGGGAGCTGTTTTTT
J: TRBJ2-2
V: TRBV7-2
size: .
D: TRBD2

CDR3: CSVETGGWNLAAFF
DNA: TGCAGCGTTGAAACAGGGGGGTGGAATCTCGCGGCTTTCTTT
J: TRBJ1-1
V: TRBV29-1
size: .
D: TRBD1

CDR3: CASSSQRSSYNEQFF
DNA: TGTGCCAGCAGTTCCCAGCGGAGCTCCTACAATGAGCAGTTCTTC
J: TRBJ2-1
V: TRBV12-3/TRBV12-4
size: .
D: .

CDR3: CASSLGGGGSYGYTF
DNA: TGTGCCAGCAGCTTGGGAGGGGGCGGGAGCTATGGCTACACCTTC
J: TRBJ1-2
V: TRBV5-5
size: few
D: TRBD1